Shown below are 6 T cell receptor beta chains from a single sample sequenced in a study of T-cell reconstitution after alpha-beta-depleted transplantation in children. Unique molecular identifiers were incorporated when the TCRbeta library was constructed. One entry per CDR3 protein, called by TCRdb with MiXCR from the PCR reads. The sample holds around 500,000 distinct CDR3 sequences, around 13% seen once. Sequenced here: PBMCs from the stem cell graft donor, sampled from the stem cell graft. The receptors were gathered from a human donor who donated a stem cell graft to a child with combined immunodeficiency.

This clonotype was picked up many times. The V gene is TRBV3-1, the J gene TRBJ2-1; 8 nucleotides match TRBD2. J lost 4 bases, V lost 9 bases, and 11 bases had no gene match. This CDR3 comprises 15 residues. From germline, CDR1 is LGHDT and CDR2 YNNKEL (reference sequence). The CDR3 is CARFKGLGDYNEQFF. CDR3 nucleotides: TGTGCCAGGTTTAAGGGACTAGGGGATTACAATGAGCAGTTCTTC.

This clonotype has more than one count but fewer than ten. The gene calls are TRBV10-3 and TRBJ2-2; D not certain. CDR1 and CDR2 from the germline V gene are ENHRY and SYGVKD. This CDR3 region has 14 residues. V lost 0 bases and J lost 6, with 8 bases in between. In DNA form, the CDR3 reads TGTGCCATCAGTGAGTCTGAGACCCCCGGGGAGCTGTTTTTT. Its protein is CAISESETPGELFF.

This clonotype appeared many times. V gene TRBV24-1 combines with J gene TRBJ2-5, with 7 bases matching TRBD1. The J segment lost 3 bases and the V segment lost 3 bases, leaving 6 bases of the junction unmatched. This CDR3 has 15 residues. Germline CDR1 and CDR2: KGHDR and SFDVKD. The CDR3 reads CATSDRAGGEETQYF. In DNA, the CDR3 is TGTGCCACCAGTGATAGGGCAGGGGGTGAAGAGACCCAGTACTTC.

This clonotype was detected only once. V and J are TRBV7-2 and TRBJ2-1, with D unresolved. This CDR3 comprises 16 residues. Trimming took 3 bases from V and 4 from J, leaving 16 bases between them. Germline values: CDR1 SGHTA, CDR2 FQGNSA. The CDR3 sequence: CASSFSSPSWYNEQFF. In DNA form, the CDR3 reads TGTGCCAGCAGCTTTAGCAGCCCCTCGTGGTACAATGAGCAGTTCTTC.

V gene TRBV27 combines with J gene TRBJ2-5, with 9 nucleotides matching TRBD2. Germline values: CDR1 MNHEY, CDR2 SMNVEV (reference sequence). This CDR3 comprises 14 residues. V lost 6 bases to trimming and J lost 2 bases; unmatched junction nucleotides: 4. CDR3 nucleotide sequence: TGTGCCAGCAGCTCCCTAGCGGGGCAAGAGACCCAGTACTTC. It codes for CASSSLAGQETQYF.

This clonotype was counted ten times or more. This chain uses TRBV20-1 with TRBJ2-1, with D perhaps TRBD2 (6 bases). This CDR3 contains 12 residues. The V gene's germline CDR1 is DFQATT and CDR2 SNEGSKA (reference sequence). V dropped 3 bases and J dropped 8 bases, with 11 bases sitting between them. For the CDR3, the DNA is TGCAGTGCTAGCGGGAGCGTTTATGAGCAGTTCTTC. Its translation is CSASGSVYEQFF.